This paragraph covers one T cell receptor beta chain sequence. The source of the sample is a study of blood T cell repertoires in COVID-19. The CDR3 runs to 13 residues. The germline V gene has CDR1 LNHDA and CDR2 SQIVND (reference sequence). V trimming: 4 bases; J trimming: 5 bases; junction bases outside the gene matches: 3. Method: immunoSEQ multiplex PCR; TCRdb's copy keeps in-frame clones and lacks some. The sample comprises 200,000 or so clones, around 80% of which are singletons, and 20% rests with the top ten. V is TRBV19 and J is TRBJ2-5; 8 positions match TRBD1. The TCR comes from a human donor in a cohort sampled during active COVID-19. The sequenced sample consisted of peripheral blood. The DNA of the CDR3 is TGTGCCAGTAGTACGGACAGGGAGGAGACCCAGTACTTC. Amino acid sequence: CASSTDREETQYF.